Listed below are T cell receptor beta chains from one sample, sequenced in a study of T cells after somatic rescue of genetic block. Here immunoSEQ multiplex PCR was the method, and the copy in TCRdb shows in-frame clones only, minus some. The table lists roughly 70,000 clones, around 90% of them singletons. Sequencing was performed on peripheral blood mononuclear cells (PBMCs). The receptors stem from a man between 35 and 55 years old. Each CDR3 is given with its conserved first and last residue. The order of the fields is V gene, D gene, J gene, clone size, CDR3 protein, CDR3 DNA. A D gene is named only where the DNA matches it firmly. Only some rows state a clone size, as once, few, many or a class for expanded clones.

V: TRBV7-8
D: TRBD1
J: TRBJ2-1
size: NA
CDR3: CASSFGTGSYNEQFF
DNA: TGTGCCAGCAGCTTCGGGACAGGGTCCTACAATGAGCAGTTCTTC

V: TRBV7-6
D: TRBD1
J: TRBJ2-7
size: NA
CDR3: CASGTGSEQYF
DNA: TGTGCCAGCGGGACAGGGAGCGAGCAGTACTTC

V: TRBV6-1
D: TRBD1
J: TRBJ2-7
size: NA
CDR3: CASSEALLGQGLRGLHSYEQYF
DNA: TGTGCCAGCAGTGAAGCGCTTCTAGGACAGGGGCTTAGGGGCCTTCACTCCTACGAGCAGTACTTC

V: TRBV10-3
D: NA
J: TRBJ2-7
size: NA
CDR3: CAISEGDYEQYF
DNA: TGTGCCATCAGTGAGGGAGACTACGAGCAGTACTTC

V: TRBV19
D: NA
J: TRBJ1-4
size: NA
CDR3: CASSAGGRGATNEKLFF
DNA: TGTGCCAGTAGCGCCGGGGGCAGGGGTGCAACTAATGAAAAACTGTTTTTT

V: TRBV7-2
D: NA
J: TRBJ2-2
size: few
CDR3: CASTPPSERELFF
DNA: TGTGCCAGCACCCCTCCTTCCGAACGGGAGCTGTTTTTT

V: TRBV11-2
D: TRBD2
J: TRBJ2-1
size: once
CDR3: CASSLAPGLAGRGDEQFF
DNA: TGTGCCAGCAGCTTAGCCCCCGGACTAGCGGGGAGAGGCGATGAGCAGTTCTTC

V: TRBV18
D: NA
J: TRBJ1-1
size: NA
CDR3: CASSPRVENTEAFF
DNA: TGTGCCAGCTCACCCCGGGTGGAGAACACTGAAGCTTTCTTT

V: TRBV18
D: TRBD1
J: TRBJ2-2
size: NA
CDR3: CASSPRTGVTTGELFF
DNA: TGTGCCAGCTCACCAAGGACAGGGGTGACCACCGGGGAGCTGTTTTTT

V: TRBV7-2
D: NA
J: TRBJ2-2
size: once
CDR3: CASSPGGGNTGELFF
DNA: TGTGCCAGCAGCCCAGGGGGGGGAAACACCGGGGAGCTGTTTTTT

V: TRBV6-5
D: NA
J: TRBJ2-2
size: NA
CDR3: CASRPRWGGELFF
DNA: TGTGCCAGCAGACCTCGGTGGGGCGGGGAGCTGTTTTTT

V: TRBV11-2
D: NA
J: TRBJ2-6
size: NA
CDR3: CASSLRGRLDGSGANVLTF
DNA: TGTGCCAGCAGCCTTAGGGGCAGACTTGATGGCTCTGGGGCCAACGTCCTGACTTTC

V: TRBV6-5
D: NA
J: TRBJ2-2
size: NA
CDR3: CASRGLAGGELFF
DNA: TGTGCCAGCAGGGGACTGGCGGGCGGGGAGCTGTTTTTT

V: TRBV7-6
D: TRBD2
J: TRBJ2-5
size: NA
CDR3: CASSFGLAGAETQYF
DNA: TGTGCCAGCAGCTTCGGACTAGCGGGGGCCGAGACCCAGTACTTC

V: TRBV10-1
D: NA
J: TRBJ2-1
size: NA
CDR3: CASSSTGGTRIDEQFF
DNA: TGCGCCAGCAGTAGTACTGGGGGGACTCGGATCGATGAGCAGTTCTTC

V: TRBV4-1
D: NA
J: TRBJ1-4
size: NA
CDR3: CASSQWSGEKLFF
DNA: TGCGCCAGCAGCCAATGGTCCGGGGAAAAACTGTTTTTT

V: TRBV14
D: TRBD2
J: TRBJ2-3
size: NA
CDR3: CASSQVGGFTDTQYF
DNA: TGTGCCAGCAGCCAAGTCGGGGGGTTCACAGATACGCAGTATTTT

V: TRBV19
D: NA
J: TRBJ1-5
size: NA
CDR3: CASSTLGTALNQPQHF
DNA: TGTGCCAGTAGTACCCTTGGGACGGCCTTGAATCAGCCCCAGCATTTT

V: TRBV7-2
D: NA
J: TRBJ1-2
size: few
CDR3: CASSPYSPANYGYTF
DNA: TGTGCCAGCAGCCCCTACTCTCCAGCTAACTATGGCTACACCTTC

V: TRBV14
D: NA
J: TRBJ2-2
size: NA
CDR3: CASSHIRSNTGELFF
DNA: TGTGCCAGCAGCCATATACGTTCGAACACCGGGGAGCTGTTTTTT

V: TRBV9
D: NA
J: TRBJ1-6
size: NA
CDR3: CASSEGQAPNSPLHF
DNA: TGTGCCAGCAGCGAGGGACAAGCACCCAATTCACCCCTCCACTTT

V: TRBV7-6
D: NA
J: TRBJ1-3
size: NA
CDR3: CASSLSGVGSGNTIYF
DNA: TGTGCCAGCAGCTTATCGGGGGTCGGCTCTGGAAACACCATATATTTT

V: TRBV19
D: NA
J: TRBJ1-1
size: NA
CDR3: CATAYGTEAFF
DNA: TGTGCCACCGCTTACGGGACAGAAGCTTTCTTT

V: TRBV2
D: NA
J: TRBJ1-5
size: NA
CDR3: CASSEGQGNQPQHF
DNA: TGTGCCAGCAGTGAAGGGCAGGGGAATCAGCCCCAGCATTTT

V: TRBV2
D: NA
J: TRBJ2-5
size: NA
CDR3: CASSERLARQETQYF
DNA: TGTGCCAGCAGTGAGAGGCTAGCGAGGCAAGAGACCCAGTACTTC

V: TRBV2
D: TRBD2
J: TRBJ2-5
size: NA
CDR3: CASSWGGRMEETQYF
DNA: TGTGCCAGCTCCTGGGGGGGGAGGATGGAAGAGACCCAGTACTTC

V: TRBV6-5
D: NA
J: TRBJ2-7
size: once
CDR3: CASRQGYEQYF
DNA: TGTGCCAGCAGACAGGGCTACGAGCAGTACTTC

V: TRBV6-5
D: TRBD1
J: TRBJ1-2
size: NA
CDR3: CASSPWGTGSGYTF
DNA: TGTGCCAGCAGTCCCTGGGGGACAGGGTCTGGCTACACCTTC

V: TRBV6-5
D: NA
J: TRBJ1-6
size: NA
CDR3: CASSFELGVRNSPLHF
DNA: TGTGCCAGCAGTTTCGAACTCGGGGTGAGGAATTCACCCCTCCACTTT

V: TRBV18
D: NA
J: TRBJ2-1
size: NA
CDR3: CASSPLPGLSYNEQFF
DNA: TGTGCCAGCTCACCCTTGCCCGGCTTGTCCTACAATGAGCAGTTCTTC

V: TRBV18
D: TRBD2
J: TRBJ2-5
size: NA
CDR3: CASSPIAGEQETQYF
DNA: TGTGCCAGCTCACCAATAGCGGGGGAGCAAGAGACCCAGTACTTC

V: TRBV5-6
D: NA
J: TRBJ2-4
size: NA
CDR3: CASSFLTAQNIQYF
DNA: TGTGCCAGCAGCTTCCTGACCGCGCAAAACATTCAGTACTTC

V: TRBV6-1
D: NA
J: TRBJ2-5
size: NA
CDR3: CASSELRAQYF
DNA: TGTGCCAGCAGTGAATTAAGGGCCCAGTACTTC

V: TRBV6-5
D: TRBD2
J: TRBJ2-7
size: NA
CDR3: CASSYASSGGTEQYF
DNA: TGTGCCAGCAGTTACGCGTCTAGCGGGGGGACCGAGCAGTACTTC

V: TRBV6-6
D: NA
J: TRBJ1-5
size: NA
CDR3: CASRGGRLNQPQHF
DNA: TGTGCCAGCAGGGGTGGACGGTTGAATCAGCCCCAGCATTTT

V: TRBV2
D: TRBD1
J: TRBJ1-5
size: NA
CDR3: CASSTPGTESGHSNQPQHF
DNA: TGTGCCAGCAGTACCCCCGGGACAGAATCAGGGCATAGCAATCAGCCCCAGCATTTT

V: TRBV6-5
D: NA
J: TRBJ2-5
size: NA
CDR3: CASSYSRTAKETQYF
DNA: TGTGCCAGCAGTTACTCGCGGACAGCCAAAGAGACCCAGTACTTC

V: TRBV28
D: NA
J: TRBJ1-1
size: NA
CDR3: CASNNPGGPLLEAFF
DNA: TGTGCCAGCAACAATCCCGGGGGCCCCCTTCTTGAAGCTTTCTTT

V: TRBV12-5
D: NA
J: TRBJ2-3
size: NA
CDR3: CASGRDKRTDTQYF
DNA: TGTGCTAGTGGGAGGGACAAAAGGACAGATACGCAGTATTTT

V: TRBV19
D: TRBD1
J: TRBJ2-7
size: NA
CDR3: CASHETGTGWNEQYF
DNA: TGTGCCAGCCATGAGACCGGGACAGGGTGGAACGAGCAGTACTTC

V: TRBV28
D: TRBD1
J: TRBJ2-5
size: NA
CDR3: CASRDRSQETQYF
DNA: TGTGCCAGCAGGGACAGGAGTCAAGAGACCCAGTACTTC

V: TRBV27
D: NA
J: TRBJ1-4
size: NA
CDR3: CASSWEGTNGGKLFF
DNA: TGTGCCAGCAGTTGGGAGGGGACGAACGGAGGGAAACTGTTTTTT

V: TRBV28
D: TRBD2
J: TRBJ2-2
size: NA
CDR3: CASSSPGLAGTGELFF
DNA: TGTGCCAGCAGTAGCCCGGGACTAGCGGGGACCGGGGAGCTGTTTTTT

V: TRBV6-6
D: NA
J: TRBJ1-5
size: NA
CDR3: CASSYAGGLNQPQHF
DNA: TGTGCCAGCAGTTATGCGGGGGGACTCAATCAGCCCCAGCATTTT

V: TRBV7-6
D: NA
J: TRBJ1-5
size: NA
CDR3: CASSAINQPQHF
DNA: TGTGCCAGCAGCGCCATTAATCAGCCCCAGCATTTT

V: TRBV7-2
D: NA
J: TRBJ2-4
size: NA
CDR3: CASSLGLAKNIQYF
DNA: TGTGCCAGCAGCTTAGGACTAGCCAAAAACATTCAGTACTTC

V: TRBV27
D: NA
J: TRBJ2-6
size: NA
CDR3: CASSSTGTAFSGANVLTF
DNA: TGTGCCAGCAGTTCCACCGGGACGGCCTTCTCTGGGGCCAACGTCCTGACTTTC

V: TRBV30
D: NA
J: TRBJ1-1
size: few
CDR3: CAWSVRWGTEAFF
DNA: TGTGCCTGGAGTGTAAGGTGGGGCACTGAAGCTTTCTTT

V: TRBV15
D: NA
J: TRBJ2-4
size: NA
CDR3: CATSRVTGVAKNIQYF
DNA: TGTGCCACCAGCAGAGTAACGGGGGTTGCCAAAAACATTCAGTACTTC

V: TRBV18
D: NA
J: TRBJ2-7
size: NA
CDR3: CASSPPSGTAYEQYF
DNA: TGTGCCAGCTCACCACCTAGCGGAACCGCTTACGAGCAGTACTTC

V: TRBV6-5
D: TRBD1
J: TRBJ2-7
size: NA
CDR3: CASRDSDYEQYF
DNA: TGTGCCAGCCGGGACAGTGACTACGAGCAGTACTTC

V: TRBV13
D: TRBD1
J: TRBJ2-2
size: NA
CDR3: CASSSTPPGTGNTGELFF
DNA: TGTGCCAGCAGCTCTACGCCTCCCGGGACAGGGAACACCGGGGAGCTGTTTTTT